This TCR beta chain was retrieved from a study of regulatory T cells in long-lasting Graves disease. This CDR3 contains 15 residues. CDR1 and CDR2 from the germline V gene are WNHNN and SYGVQD (reference sequence). The V end lost 3 bases, the J end lost 0 bases, and 9 bases lay between the germline ends. This clonotype was picked up a small number of times. Regarding time point: newly diagnosed GD, antithyroid drugs for less than 3 months. After RNA was extracted from PBMCs, the TCR library was made from it. The authors built TCR beta libraries using iRepertoire HTBI primers and Arm-PCR of CDR3 regions. TCRdb fed the multiplex PCR reads into MiXCR, producing one record per CDR3 protein. The sample holds fewer than 550,000 distinct CDR3 sequences, 15% to 20% seen once. Separately, the same data were catalogued under a study of T cells in Graves' hyperthyroidism and ophthalmopathy.

The input for sequencing was peripheral blood mononuclear cells (PBMCs), taken at new diagnosis, from a patient treated with antithyroid drugs. The clonotype comes from a woman in her forties or fifties with Graves disease. The chain carries TRBV10-1 and TRBJ2-1, with D unclear. The CDR3 here is CASSDRKSSYNEQFF. The CDR3 bases are TGCGCCAGCAGTGACAGAAAATCCTCCTACAATGAGCAGTTCTTC.